These 32 T cell receptor beta chains were sequenced from one sample in a study of neurological immune-mediated disorders. TCRdb reprocessed the 5' RACE reads via MiXCR and lists one record per CDR3 protein. The top ten hold roughly 5.2% of the sample, which has 55,000 to 85,000 distinct CDR3 sequences, roughly 3.1% seen once. Sequenced: PBMCs. These receptors were obtained from a woman between 45 and 65 years old with multiple sclerosis.

This clonotype showed up many times. The chain is built from TRBV5-1 and TRBJ2-2; D gene ambiguous. V lost 1 base and J lost 1, with 5 bases in between. The CDR3 is 14 residues long. Germline CDR1 SGHRS, CDR2 YFSETQ. The CDR3 reads CASSLLGNTGELFF. CDR3 DNA sequence: TGCGCCAGCAGCTTGCTGGGGAACACCGGGGAGCTGTTTTTT.

This clonotype was counted many times. The chain is built from TRBV12-3 or TRBV12-4 and TRBJ2-2, with a tentative D call TRBD2 (5 bases). Trimming shortened V by 0 bases and J by 4 bases, and 12 bases separated the two germline ends. CDR3 length: 16 residues. CDR3 loop: CASSLAPGFGTGELFF. In nucleotides, the CDR3 is TGTGCCAGCAGTTTAGCCCCGGGGTTCGGCACCGGGGAGCTGTTTTTT.

This clonotype was detected ten times or more. The V call is TRBV4-3, the J call TRBJ2-5, with D hard to call. V dropped 0 bases and J dropped 5 bases, with 7 bases sitting between them. The CDR3 consists of 13 residues. Germline V CDR1 and CDR2: LGHNA, YSLEER. Here the CDR3 DNA reads TGCGCCAGCAGCCAAGATATTAGCGAGACCCAGTACTTC. Protein product: CASSQDISETQYF.

In this sample, this clonotype turned up many times. The J gene is TRBJ2-1, the V gene TRBV7-9; D perhaps matches TRBD2 (5 bases). V dropped 10 bases and J dropped 3 bases, with 19 bases sitting between them. The CDR3 loop spans 15 amino acids. Germline CDR1 is SEHNR and CDR2 is FQNEAQ (reference sequence). CDR3 DNA sequence: TGTGCCATAAGGGCGGGCGAAGAGTTCTACAATGAGCAGTTCTTC. Its translation: CAIRAGEEFYNEQFF. The complete variable domain, with remaining parts taken from reference TRBV7-9 and TRBJ2-1, reads DTGVSQNPRHKITKRGQNVTFRCDPISEHNRLYWYRQTLGQGPEFLTYFQNEAQLEKSRLLSDRFSAERPKGSFSTLEIQRTEQGDSAMYLCAIRAGEEFYNEQFFGPGTRLTVL.

This clonotype was counted ten times or more. The chain carries TRBV5-1 and TRBJ2-6, with unresolved D. The CDR3 is 14 residues long. Trimming cost V 4 bases and J 0 bases, with 5 bases left between them. Germline assignment: CDR1 SGHRS and CDR2 YFSETQ. This CDR3 is CASSDISGANVLTF. CDR3 sequence (DNA): TGCGCCAGCAGCGACATCTCTGGGGCCAACGTCCTGACTTTC.

This clonotype was detected ten times or more. J is TRBJ2-3 and V is TRBV5-8, with D tentatively TRBD2 (5 bases). The germline CDR1 and CDR2 sequences are SGHTS and YDEGEE. The CDR3 runs 15 residues. Trimming removed 2 bases at V and 1 base at J, with 11 bases between. CDR3 DNA: TGTGCCAGCAGCTTATCTAGCATGGGCACAGATACGCAGTATTTT. Amino acids: CASSLSSMGTDTQYF.

This clonotype was seen ten or more times. V gene TRBV5-1 combines with J gene TRBJ2-7, with D unclear. The CDR3 totals 14 residues. V was pared by 3 bases and J by 3 bases, with 13 bases between. CDR1 and CDR2 from the germline V gene are SGHRS and YFSETQ. The CDR3 coding sequence is TGCGCCAGCAGCTCCCGGACGGCCGTCTACGAGCAGTACGTC. As protein: CASSSRTAVYEQYV.

This clonotype was detected ten times or more. The V call is TRBV5-1, the J call TRBJ2-2; no clear D gene. The V end was cut by 4 bases, the J end by 6 bases, with 10 bases between. Per the germline V gene, CDR1 is SGHRS and CDR2 is YFSETQ. The CDR3 has 13 residues. CDR3 nucleotides: TGCGCCAGCAGCGCCTCTATGCCCGGGGAGCTGTTTTTT. The encoded protein is CASSASMPGELFF. Variable domain in full (rest from reference TRBV5-1 and TRBJ2-2): KAGVTQTPRYLIKTRGQQVTLSCSPISGHRSVSWYQQTPGQGLQFLFEYFSETQRNKGNFPGRFSGRQFSNSRSEMNVSTLELGDSALYLCASSASMPGELFFGEGSRLTVL.

The sample holds many counts of this clonotype. V gene TRBV5-6 combines with J gene TRBJ2-3; 7 bases are a match to TRBD1. Germline values: CDR1 SGHDT, CDR2 YYEEEE. The CDR3 consists of 14 residues. The junction had 3 bases not matched to a gene; V was cut back by 4 bases and J by 1 base. CDR3 bases: TGTGCCAGCAGCCTCGGGACAGGCACAGATACGCAGTATTTT. Its protein product is CASSLGTGTDTQYF.

This clonotype has ten or more counts. The chain is built from TRBV12-3 or TRBV12-4 and TRBJ2-1; no reliable D call. Trimming cost V 5 bases and J 6 bases, with 11 bases left between them. This CDR3 has 13 residues. CDR3 DNA: TGTGCCAGCAGTCCCCTCAGAGGCAATGAGCAGTTCTTC. It codes for CASSPLRGNEQFF.

This clonotype was seen ten or more times. The chain uses TRBV28 and TRBJ2-1; TRBD2 is a possible D gene (6 bases). The CDR3 has 16 residues. Trimming took 4 bases from V and 3 from J, leaving 16 bases between them. Germline loops: CDR1 MDHEN, CDR2 SYDVKM. CDR3 nucleotide sequence: TGTGCCAGCAGTTCCTACTTGAGGGAGGACTACAATGAGCAGTTCTTC. It yields the protein CASSSYLREDYNEQFF.

The sample holds many counts of this clonotype. The chain has TRBV5-1 and TRBJ2-6; 10 bases agree with TRBD1. Looked up from germline, CDR1 is SGHRS and CDR2 is YFSETQ. J gave up 0 bases and V 7 bases, and 7 bases lay outside the gene matches. The CDR3 length is 17 residues. The CDR3 sequence is CASGRDRGNSGANVLTF. The CDR3 nucleotides read TGCGCCAGCGGACGGGACAGGGGCAACTCTGGGGCCAACGTCCTGACTTTC.

There are many counts of this clonotype. The genes are TRBV5-1 and TRBJ2-2; possibly TRBD2 for D (6 bases). The CDR3 length is 17 residues. V was pared by 4 bases and J by 6 bases, with 22 bases between. Germline CDR1 is SGHRS and CDR2 is YFSETQ. CDR3 nucleotides: TGCGCCAGCAGCCTGAGGAGGGGACTCACGCGGGCCGGGGAGCTGTTTTTT. It codes for CASSLRRGLTRAGELFF.

This clonotype was seen many times. The CDR3 reads CASRRGVAGGHNEQFF. The CDR3 DNA reads TGCGCCAGCAGGAGGGGGGTAGCGGGAGGACACAATGAGCAGTTCTTC. The chain recombines TRBV4-1 with TRBJ2-1, with 10 bases lining up with TRBD2. The CDR3 is 16 amino acids. V gave up 6 bases and J gave up 5 bases; unmatched junction bases: 10. Per the germline V gene, CDR1 is MGHRA and CDR2 is YSYEKL.

This clonotype was found many times. This chain joins TRBV28 and TRBJ2-2; 15 nucleotides line up with TRBD2. This CDR3 is built from 16 residues. Germline V gives CDR1 MDHEN, CDR2 SYDVKM. Unmatched junction bases numbered 7, after V lost 6 bases and J lost 8 bases. CDR3: CASSLPGLAGGGELFF. CDR3 nucleotides: TGTGCCAGCAGCCTCCCGGGACTAGCGGGAGGTGGGGAGCTGTTTTTT. Together with reference TRBV28 and TRBJ2-2, the CDR3 gives the full variable domain: DVKVTQSSRYLVKRTGEKVFLECVQDMDHENMFWYRQDPGLGLRLIYFSYDVKMKEKGDIPEGYSVSREKKERFSLILESASTNQTSMYLCASSLPGLAGGGELFFGEGSRLTVL.

This clonotype appeared many times. The CDR3 DNA follows: TGCGCCAGCAGCCAAGAAATAGGCCACTACCATAACTATGGCTACACCTTC. Translation: CASSQEIGHYHNYGYTF. The chain is built from TRBV4-3 and TRBJ1-2; D remains unclear. V lost 0 bases to trimming and J lost 1 base, with 15 bases between them. The CDR3 is 17 residues long. Germline CDR1 is LGHNA and CDR2 is YSLEER.

This clonotype was found many times. The rearrangement links TRBV5-1 to TRBJ1-1; D is uncertain. Trimming stripped 2 bases from V and 4 bases from J, with 9 bases between. There are 13 residues in the CDR3. Germline-derived CDR1 and CDR2 are SGHRS and YFSETQ. The CDR3 region has the DNA TGCGCCAGCAGCTTTTTGGAGGCCACTGAAGCTTTCTTT. This encodes CASSFLEATEAFF. The full variable domain, with the rest looked up from reference TRBV5-1 and TRBJ1-1, is KAGVTQTPRYLIKTRGQQVTLSCSPISGHRSVSWYQQTPGQGLQFLFEYFSETQRNKGNFPGRFSGRQFSNSRSEMNVSTLELGDSALYLCASSFLEATEAFFGQGTRLTVV.

This clonotype was found many times. The gene calls are TRBV3-1 and TRBJ2-4, with 12 bases fitting TRBD2. V dropped 0 bases and J dropped 6; count of bases not matched to a gene: 0. CDR3 size: 15 residues. Germline values: CDR1 LGHDT, CDR2 YNNKEL (reference sequence). In DNA form, the CDR3 reads TGTGCCAGCAGCCAAGAGGGACTAGCGGGAAACATTCAGTACTTC. Its protein is CASSQEGLAGNIQYF.

The table lists this clonotype with many counts. The chain is built from TRBV5-1 and TRBJ2-3; D is unclear. The CDR3 contains 14 residues. V was pared by 0 bases and J by 5 bases, with 10 bases between. Germline-derived CDR1 and CDR2 are SGHRS and YFSETQ. CDR3 nucleotide sequence: TGCGCCAGCAGCTTGGCCGTAAGCGAAGATACGCAGTATTTT. Translating gives CASSLAVSEDTQYF. The full variable domain, rest sourced from reference TRBV5-1 and TRBJ2-3, is KAGVTQTPRYLIKTRGQQVTLSCSPISGHRSVSWYQQTPGQGLQFLFEYFSETQRNKGNFPGRFSGRQFSNSRSEMNVSTLELGDSALYLCASSLAVSEDTQYFGPGTRLTVL.

This clonotype was recorded at least ten times. This sequence joins TRBV11-1 and TRBJ2-1; 7 bases fit TRBD2. The V gene end was trimmed by 6 bases and the J gene end by 8 bases; junction bases not matched to a gene: 13. This CDR3 is built from 15 residues. Germline V gene lookup returns CDR1 SGHAT and CDR2 FQDESV (reference sequence). The CDR3 DNA follows: TGTGCCAGCAGGGAGCGGGACTTACCCGGTGATGAGCAGTTCTTC. Translation gives CASRERDLPGDEQFF.

This clonotype was observed many times. The rearrangement uses TRBV5-1 and TRBJ2-2, with D unclear. The CDR3 extends over 14 amino acids. V gave up 7 bases and J gave up 2 bases, with 12 bases separating them. Germline assignment: CDR1 SGHRS and CDR2 YFSETQ. The CDR3 region has the DNA TGCGCCAGCGATTTCTGGGGTAACACCGGGGAGCTGTTTTTT. Protein sequence: CASDFWGNTGELFF.

The sample holds many counts of this clonotype. The chain employs TRBV28 and TRBJ2-7, with D maybe TRBD1 (6 bases). The CDR3 loop spans 11 amino acids. Germline assignment: CDR1 MDHEN and CDR2 SYDVKM. Trimming left V 6 bases short and J 3 bases short, with 6 bases between. The CDR3 DNA sequence: TGTGCCAGCAGCAGGGGCTACGAGCAGTACTTC. This encodes CASSRGYEQYF.

This clonotype showed up many times. The chain uses TRBV10-3 and TRBJ1-1, with 7 bases fitting TRBD1. The CDR3 is 14 residues long. Germline V gene sequence: CDR1 ENHRY, CDR2 SYGVKD. V was clipped by 5 bases and J by 3 bases; unmatched bases: 6. The CDR3 nucleotides read TGTGCCATCAGTCGAAGGGGGCCTGACACTGAAGCTTTCTTT. This sequence encodes CAISRRGPDTEAFF.

By its share, this clonotype is medium-sized. The chain has TRBV15 and TRBJ1-4; D possibly corresponds to TRBD1 (5 bases). The V end was cut by 7 bases, the J end by 2 bases, with 14 bases between. Germline CDR1 is LNHNV and CDR2 is YYDKDF (reference sequence). The CDR3 totals 15 residues. This CDR3 reads CATNPTGGTNEKLFF. The CDR3 coding sequence is TGTGCCACCAACCCCACCGGGGGGACTAATGAAAAACTGTTTTTT.

This clonotype occurred once. Given a much more abundant clone one base away, this may be a read error. The V call is TRBV20-1, the J call TRBJ1-4; D gene uncertain. V lost 7 bases and J lost 7, with 13 bases in between. CDR3 length: 12 amino acids. Germline V gives CDR1 DFQATT, CDR2 SNEGSKA (reference sequence). The CDR3 bases are TGCAGTGATAGCGGTGAGCTTGAAAAACTGTTTTTT. As protein: CSDSGELEKLFF.

This clonotype was recorded many times. V gene TRBV7-9 combines with J gene TRBJ1-1; D gene unclear. There are 15 residues in the CDR3. Looked up from germline, CDR1 is SEHNR and CDR2 is FQNEAQ (reference sequence). Trimming removed 3 bases from V and 3 bases from J, with 14 bases in between. The CDR3 here is CASSLTSLRDTEAFF. In nucleotides, the CDR3 is TGTGCCAGCAGCTTGACCAGTCTGAGGGACACTGAAGCTTTCTTT.

At least ten counts were recorded for this clonotype. CDR3 amino acids: CATSPLGWGRNYGYTF. The CDR3 nucleotides are TGTGCCACCAGCCCACTCGGGTGGGGGCGTAACTATGGCTACACCTTC. The rearrangement joins TRBV15 to TRBJ1-2; D perhaps matches TRBD1 (6 bases). CDR1 and CDR2 (germline): LNHNV, YYDKDF (reference sequence). The CDR3 loop spans 16 amino acids. Trimming shortened V by 5 bases and J by 1 base, and 17 bases separated the two germline ends.

This clonotype was counted between two and nine times. The rearrangement uses TRBV18 and TRBJ2-7; perhaps TRBD2 as D (5 bases). Trimming left V 6 bases short and J 1 base short, with 16 bases between. Germline CDR1 reads KGHSH; CDR2 reads LQKENI. The length of the CDR3 is 15 residues. The CDR3 bases are TGTGCCAGCTCCTTAGGCCGGGGAGCGTCCTACGAGCAGTACTTC. Translated: CASSLGRGASYEQYF.

This clonotype was counted many times. In DNA form, the CDR3 reads TGCAGTGCCGAAGCGGGGGGACGGGGGCGTCAAGAGACCCAGTACTTC. Protein: CSAEAGGRGRQETQYF. The chain joins TRBV20-1 to TRBJ2-5; 9 bases are a match to TRBD2. CDR3 length equals 16 residues. V lost 6 bases to trimming and J lost 2 bases; unmatched junction nucleotides: 13. The germline V gene encodes CDR1 DFQATT and CDR2 SNEGSKA (reference sequence).

This clonotype was counted at least ten times. V is TRBV18 and J is TRBJ2-1; a weak D match, TRBD2 (5 bases). Germline lookup yields CDR1 KGHSH and CDR2 LQKENI. This CDR3 has 16 amino acids. Trimming removed 3 bases from V and 0 bases from J, with 12 bases in between. The CDR3 DNA reads TGTGCCAGCTCACCCCTAGCCCCGAGCTCCTACAATGAGCAGTTCTTC. As protein: CASSPLAPSSYNEQFF.

A note on this clonotype: This may be a read error, as it is one base from a much larger clone. This chain joins TRBV5-1 and TRBJ2-3; D gene uncertain. The CDR3 sequence is 15 residues long. The germline V gene has CDR1 SGHRS and CDR2 YFSETQ. Trimming pared 2 bases from V and 2 bases from J, leaving 12 bases between. CDR3 nucleotides: TGCGCCAGCAGCTTCCTGGGAATGAACACAGATACGCAGTATTTT. Protein: CASSFLGMNTDTQYF.

This clonotype was found many times. The chain joins TRBV5-1 to TRBJ1-2; D call uncertain. The CDR3 runs 13 residues. With 0 bases removed from V and 3 bases from J, the gap between germline ends came to 6 bases. Germline V gives CDR1 SGHRS, CDR2 YFSETQ. The CDR3 DNA is TGCGCCAGCAGCTTGGCCCAGGACTATGGCTACACCTTC. Its translation: CASSLAQDYGYTF.